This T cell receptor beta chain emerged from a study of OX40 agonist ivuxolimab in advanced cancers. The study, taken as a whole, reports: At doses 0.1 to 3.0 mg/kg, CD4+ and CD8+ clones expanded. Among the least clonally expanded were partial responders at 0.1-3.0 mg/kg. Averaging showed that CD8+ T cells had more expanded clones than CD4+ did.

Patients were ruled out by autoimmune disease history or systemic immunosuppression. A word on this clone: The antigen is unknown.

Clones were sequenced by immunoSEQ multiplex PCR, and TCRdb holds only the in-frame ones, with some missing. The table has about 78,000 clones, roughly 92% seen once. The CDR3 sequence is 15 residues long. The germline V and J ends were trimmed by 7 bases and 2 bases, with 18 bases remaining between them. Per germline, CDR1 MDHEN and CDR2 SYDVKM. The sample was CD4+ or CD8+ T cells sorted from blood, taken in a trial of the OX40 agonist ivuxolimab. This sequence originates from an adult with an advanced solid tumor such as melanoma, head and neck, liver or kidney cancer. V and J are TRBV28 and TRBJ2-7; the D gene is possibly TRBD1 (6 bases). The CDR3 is CASTPPRQGTYEQYF. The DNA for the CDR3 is TGTGCCAGCACCCCCCCCCGGCAGGGGACCTACGAGCAGTACTTC.